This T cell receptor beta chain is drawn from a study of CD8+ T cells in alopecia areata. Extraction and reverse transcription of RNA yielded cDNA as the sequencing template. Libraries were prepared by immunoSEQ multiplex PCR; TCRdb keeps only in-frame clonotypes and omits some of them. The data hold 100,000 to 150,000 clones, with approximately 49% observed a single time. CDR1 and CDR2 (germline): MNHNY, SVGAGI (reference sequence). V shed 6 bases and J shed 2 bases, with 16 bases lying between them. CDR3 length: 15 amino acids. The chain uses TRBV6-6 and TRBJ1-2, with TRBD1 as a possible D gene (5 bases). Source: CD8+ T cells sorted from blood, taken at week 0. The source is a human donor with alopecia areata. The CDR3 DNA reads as TGTGCCAGCAGCCCCACCGGGACTGGCAACTATGGCTACACCTTC. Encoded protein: CASSPTGTGNYGYTF.